This TCR beta chain was sequenced in a study of T cell changes during pregnancy in multiple sclerosis. Trimming took off 4 bases at V and 8 bases at J, with 20 bases between the two ends. Germline V gene sequence: CDR1 KGHSY, CDR2 FQNENV. The CDR3 covers 16 residues. Some clones are missing from TCRdb's copy, which holds only in-frame ones; the method was immunoSEQ multiplex PCR. The profile covers roughly 61,000 clones, with around 94% appearing a single time and 2.5% taken by the ten largest. The receptor was isolated from a female donor with multiple sclerosis, enrolled in a pregnancy study. Sequencing was performed on CD8+ T cells from peripheral blood mononuclear cells, taken after pregnancy. V usage is TRBV16 and J usage is TRBJ1-4; D not resolved. The CDR3 here is CASSPNEGVWGEKLFF. The CDR3 DNA reads as TGTGCCAGCAGCCCAAACGAGGGAGTCTGGGGAGAAAAACTGTTTTTT.